Below are 5 T cell receptor beta chains sequenced from a single sample in a study of beta chain features in type 1 diabetes. The whole isolated RNA underwent reverse transcription, so sequencing captured expressed TCRB transcripts. Profiling relied on immunoSEQ multiplex PCR, and the TCRdb table lists in-frame clones only, not all of them. This table has 70,000 to 90,000 clones, under 35% appearing once. Sequencing was done on a sample of stem cell memory CD4+ T cells from blood. The receptor source for this set is a woman aged 18-35 years in good health.

The V gene is TRBV21-1, the J gene TRBJ2-7; the table gives TRBD2 as D, unverified against the DNA. TRBV21-1 has pseudogene status. This CDR3 spans 16 amino acids. CDR3 coding DNA: TGTGCCAGCAGCAAATGGGGGGAATTTCCAGTATACGAGCAGTACTTC. Translation gives CASSKWGEFPVYEQYF.

This clone appeared a few times. The sample contains more than one DNA sequence encoding this CDR3. V is TRBV5-1 and J is TRBJ2-3, with a possible D match to TRBD2 (7 bases). V dropped 2 bases and J dropped 2 bases, with 12 bases sitting between them. The CDR3 totals 15 residues. The germline V gene has CDR1 SGHRS and CDR2 YFSETQ. CDR3: CASSFGGGSTDTQYF. In DNA, the CDR3 is TGCGCCAGCAGCTTCGGCGGGGGCTCCACAGATACGCAGTATTTT.

CDR3: CASSPQGTGKDTQYF. The CDR3, as DNA: TGTGCCAGCAGCCCCCAGGGGACAGGGAAAGATACGCAGTATTTT. The chain joins TRBV7-9 to TRBJ2-3; TRBD1 agrees at 9 bases. Germline CDR1 SEHNR, CDR2 FQNEAQ (reference sequence). The CDR3 has 15 amino acids. The V segment lost 5 bases and the J segment 5 bases; nucleotides outside the gene matches: 8.

This chain joins TRBV7-2 and TRBJ1-2; 8 positions agree with TRBD1. The length of the CDR3 is 13 residues. Germline assignment: CDR1 SGHTA and CDR2 FQGNSA. V shed 5 bases, J shed 4 bases, and the junction held 3 bases outside the gene matches. The CDR3 here is CASSDRGGYGYTF. For the CDR3, the DNA is TGTGCCAGCAGCGACAGGGGCGGCTATGGCTACACCTTC.

The chain recombines TRBV5-1 with TRBJ1-1; D gene uncertain. The V gene's germline CDR1 is SGHRS and CDR2 YFSETQ. Deletions cut 1 base from V and 4 bases from J, with 11 bases between. This CDR3 has 14 amino acids. CDR3 sequence reads: CASSLMVGSTEAFF. The CDR3 bases are TGCGCCAGCAGCTTGATGGTAGGGAGCACTGAAGCTTTCTTT. The full variable domain, completed using reference TRBV5-1 and TRBJ1-1, is KAGVTQTPRYLIKTRGQQVTLSCSPISGHRSVSWYQQTPGQGLQFLFEYFSETQRNKGNFPGRFSGRQFSNSRSEMNVSTLELGDSALYLCASSLMVGSTEAFFGQGTRLTVV.